Presented here are 32 T cell receptor beta chains from one specimen sequenced in a study of blood T cell repertoires in COVID-19. Profiled with immunoSEQ multiplex PCR; TCRdb holds only in-frame clones, not every one. The table includes over 150,000 clones, roughly 89% detected once. The source material was peripheral blood. These receptor sequences come from a woman aged 55-69 years who had recovered from COVID-19.

This clone was seen just once. The genes are TRBV4-1 and TRBJ1-4, with D unresolved. In germline, CDR1 is MGHRA, CDR2 YSYEKL. The CDR3 sequence is 15 residues long. Trimming stripped 4 bases from V and 0 bases from J, with 9 bases between. The CDR3 protein is CASSLTGTTNEKLFF. CDR3 DNA: TGCGCCAGCAGCCTTACCGGGACAACTAATGAAAAACTGTTTTTT.

The chain is built from TRBV10-3 and TRBJ1-6; 10 bases map to TRBD1. CDR3 length: 17 residues. Trimming cost V 4 bases and J 7 bases; bases outside gene matches: 10. The V gene's germline CDR1 is ENHRY and CDR2 SYGVKD. The CDR3 sequence is CAISAPGQGPGNSPLHF. The CDR3 DNA sequence: TGTGCCATCAGTGCCCCGGGACAGGGGCCCGGGAATTCACCCCTCCACTTT.

The genes are TRBV6-6 and TRBJ2-3; weak D call: TRBD2 (7 bases). Germline V gene sequence: CDR1 MNHNY, CDR2 SVGAGI (reference sequence). Trimming shortened V by 0 bases and J by 0 bases, and 10 bases separated the two germline ends. The CDR3 runs to 16 residues. CDR3 sequence: CASSYSRGASTDTQYF. CDR3 bases: TGTGCCAGCAGTTACTCCCGGGGGGCCAGCACAGATACGCAGTATTTT.

The chain combines TRBV6-6 with TRBJ1-5; a possible D gene is TRBD1 (5 bases). The germline V and J ends were trimmed by 10 bases and 2 bases, with 12 bases remaining between them. This CDR3 region has 13 residues. The germline V gene encodes CDR1 MNHNY and CDR2 SVGAGI (reference sequence). DNA of the CDR3: TGTGCCACGCGTCGGGGGGGCAATCAGCCCCAGCATTTT. It specifies CATRRGGNQPQHF.

The rearrangement joins TRBV3-1 (or the pseudogene TRBV3-2) to TRBJ1-5; the D gene is possibly TRBD1 (6 bases). The CDR3 covers 16 residues. Germline V gene sequence: CDR1 LGHDT, CDR2 YNNKEL (reference sequence). Trimming took 4 bases from V and 0 from J, leaving 13 bases between them. CDR3 sequence (DNA): TGTGCCAGCAGCCCCTCTGACAGGTATAGCAATCAGCCCCAGCATTTT. Its translation: CASSPSDRYSNQPQHF.

V gene TRBV7-3 combines with J gene TRBJ2-2, with 8 bases that match TRBD2. V dropped 4 bases and J dropped 6; count of bases not matched to a gene: 7. The germline V gene has CDR1 SGHTA and CDR2 FQGTGA. The CDR3 covers 15 residues. CDR3 region: CASSSRGGLAGELFF. In nucleotides, the CDR3 is TGTGCCAGCAGCTCCCGGGGGGGCCTCGCCGGGGAGCTGTTTTTT.

V gene TRBV4-1 combines with J gene TRBJ2-2; no clear D gene. Germline lookup yields CDR1 MGHRA and CDR2 YSYEKL. Trimming removed 1 base from V and 3 bases from J, with 12 bases in between. This CDR3 contains 16 residues. The CDR3 coding sequence is TGCGCCAGCAGCCAAGGTGGCGGAATCGACACCGGGGAGCTGTTTTTT. Protein: CASSQGGGIDTGELFF.

The CDR3 is CANQSGDSPLHF. DNA for the CDR3: TGTGCCAACCAGAGCGGGGATTCACCCCTCCACTTT. The chain joins TRBV19 to TRBJ1-6; no firm D call. Germline CDR1 LNHDA, CDR2 SQIVND (reference sequence). The CDR3 is made up of 12 amino acids. V lost 10 bases and J lost 8, with 12 bases in between. The full variable domain, with the rest looked up from reference TRBV19 and TRBJ1-6, is DGGITQSPKYLFRKEGQNVTLSCEQNLNHDAMYWYRQDPGQGLRLIYYSQIVNDFQKGDIAEGYSVSREKKESFPLTVTSAQKNPTAFYLCANQSGDSPLHFGNGTRLTVT.

The chain has TRBV6-5 and TRBJ1-4; a weak D match, TRBD1 (5 bases). This CDR3 has 14 residues. Germline CDR1 reads MNHEY; CDR2 reads SVGAGI. V lost 8 bases, J lost 4 bases, and 14 bases lay in between. The CDR3 spells CASSRQRDNEKLFF. The CDR3 nucleotides read TGTGCCAGCTCTAGACAGCGAGATAATGAAAAACTGTTTTTT.

The chain uses TRBV5-1 and TRBJ2-3; 7 bases are shared with TRBD2. Germline CDR1 SGHRS, CDR2 YFSETQ. This CDR3 has 14 residues. The junction had 6 bases not matched to a gene; V was cut back by 2 bases and J by 6 bases. CDR3 sequence: CASSFPAGEDTQYF. CDR3 bases: TGCGCCAGCAGCTTTCCCGCGGGGGAGGATACGCAGTATTTT.

The V and J genes are TRBV30 and TRBJ1-2; 7 nucleotides match TRBD1. Germline CDR1 reads GTSNPN; CDR2 reads SVGIG (reference sequence). This CDR3 has 13 residues. V lost 3 bases, J lost 0 bases, and 1 base stayed unmatched. DNA for the CDR3: TGTGCCTGGAGGAGGGGGCCTAACTATGGCTACACCTTC. Residues: CAWRRGPNYGYTF.

This chain links TRBV2 with TRBJ2-1; D remains unclear. The CDR3 has 14 amino acids. Germline CDR1 and CDR2: SNHLY and FYNNEI. Trimming pared 7 bases from V and 4 bases from J, leaving 14 bases between. CDR3 protein: CASNSIQRYNEQFF. The CDR3 DNA sequence: TGTGCCAGCAATTCGATCCAGCGTTACAATGAGCAGTTCTTC.

This clone came up a few times. This chain joins TRBV5-4 and TRBJ2-2; TRBD2 might be the D (7 bases). The CDR3 is 14 residues long. CDR1 is SGHNT, CDR2 YYREEE, per germline (reference sequence). V was pared by 4 bases and J by 4 bases, with 11 bases between. The CDR3 protein is CASSPAGATGELFF. CDR3 in DNA: TGTGCCAGCAGCCCGGCGGGGGCCACCGGGGAGCTGTTTTTT.

The CDR3 region is CASSEWATDTQYF. The CDR3 DNA reads as TGTGCCAGCAGTGAGTGGGCCACAGATACGCAGTATTTT. The rearrangement links TRBV6-1 to TRBJ2-3, with D unclear. Germline lookup yields CDR1 MNHNS and CDR2 SASEGT. Trimming removed 3 bases at V and 2 bases at J, with 6 bases between. The length of the CDR3 is 13 residues.

The V call is TRBV5-1, the J call TRBJ2-5; TRBD1 aligns across 11 bases. J lost 5 bases, V lost 4 bases, and 10 bases had no gene match. Germline-derived CDR1 and CDR2 are SGHRS and YFSETQ. The length of the CDR3 is 16 residues. CDR3 nucleotides: TGCGCCAGCAGCAGAACGGGACAGGGGGTTGGCGAGACCCAGTACTTC. The encoded protein is CASSRTGQGVGETQYF.

In this sample, this clone turned up once. The genes are TRBV28 and TRBJ2-7; 13 bases are shared with TRBD2. This CDR3 comprises 16 residues. J lost 6 bases, V lost 2 bases, and 7 bases had no gene match. Germline CDR1 and CDR2: MDHEN and SYDVKM. CDR3 loop: CASSLPLAGGLGEQYF. Written as DNA, the CDR3 is TGTGCCAGCAGTTTACCACTAGCGGGGGGGCTCGGCGAGCAGTACTTC.

The chain couples TRBV2 to TRBJ2-7; D call uncertain. The V and J ends lost 6 bases and 4 bases respectively, with 13 bases between them. CDR3 length equals 13 residues. Germline V gives CDR1 SNHLY, CDR2 FYNNEI. The CDR3 is CASRASEFYEQYF. The CDR3 region has the DNA TGTGCCAGCAGGGCAAGCGAGTTTTACGAGCAGTACTTC.

The chain uses TRBV7-8 and TRBJ2-5; 9 positions agree with TRBD2. The CDR3 runs 14 residues. Per the germline V gene, CDR1 is SGHVS and CDR2 is FQNEAQ. V lost 2 bases, J lost 9 bases, and 7 bases stayed unmatched. The CDR3 bases are TGTGCCAGCAGCTTAAGCGGCGGGGGGGCCTCCCAGTACTTC. Its translation is CASSLSGGGASQYF.

The gene calls are TRBV19 and TRBJ1-5; 7 bases line up with TRBD1. CDR3 length: 14 residues. Germline CDR1 LNHDA, CDR2 SQIVND (reference sequence). After removal of 4 bases from V and 4 bases from J, the junction contained 4 bases not matched to a gene. The chain's CDR3 is CASSTDRLNQPQHF. The CDR3 region has the DNA TGTGCCAGTAGTACGGACAGGCTGAATCAGCCCCAGCATTTT. Supplemented by reference TRBV19 and TRBJ1-5, the full variable domain reads DGGITQSPKYLFRKEGQNVTLSCEQNLNHDAMYWYRQDPGQGLRLIYYSQIVNDFQKGDIAEGYSVSREKKESFPLTVTSAQKNPTAFYLCASSTDRLNQPQHFGDGTRLSIL.

The chain combines TRBV23-1 with TRBJ2-7; no clear D gene. TRBV23-1 is sorted into the ORF group, with uncertain function. Trimming stripped 0 bases from V and 3 bases from J, with 15 bases between. This CDR3 has 16 amino acids. The CDR3 sequence is CASSQSIGRHVYEQYF. CDR3 nucleotides: TGCGCCAGCAGTCAATCGATCGGCAGACATGTCTACGAGCAGTACTTC.

This clone was counted a single time. The V gene is TRBV5-6, the J gene TRBJ2-1; no clear D. This CDR3 has 14 residues. V was shortened by 2 bases and J by 2 bases, with 8 bases between the two germline ends. CDR1 and CDR2 from the germline V gene are SGHDT and YYEEEE. The DNA of the CDR3 is TGTGCCAGCAGCTTAAATCCGGCCTACAATGAGCAGTTCTTC. This sequence encodes CASSLNPAYNEQFF.

V and J are TRBV28 and TRBJ2-1; 8 bases match TRBD1. CDR1 MDHEN and CDR2 SYDVKM come from the germline V gene. J gave up 8 bases and V 6 bases, and 9 bases lay outside the gene matches. The CDR3 is made up of 14 amino acids. As DNA, the CDR3 is TGTGCCAGCAGCGGACAGGGATGGGGGGATGAGCAGTTCTTC. Translated: CASSGQGWGDEQFF.

The V call is TRBV2, the J call TRBJ2-5; 9 bases map to TRBD2. Germline CDR1 reads SNHLY; CDR2 reads FYNNEI. J was trimmed by 4 bases and V by 6 bases; bases with no gene match: 3. The CDR3 consists of 13 residues. The CDR3 reads CASRRGGPETQYF. CDR3 nucleotide sequence: TGTGCCAGCAGGCGGGGGGGCCCAGAGACCCAGTACTTC.

This clone was counted once. This chain uses TRBV9 with TRBJ2-2; the D gene is possibly TRBD2 (6 bases). With 1 base removed from V and 4 bases from J, the gap between germline ends came to 17 bases. In germline, CDR1 is SGDLS, CDR2 YYNGEE. The CDR3 sequence is 17 residues long. The DNA for the CDR3 is TGTGCCAGCAGCGTATCACCGGAGGGGAGTGGCACCGGGGAGCTGTTTTTT. It yields the protein CASSVSPEGSGTGELFF.

A remark on this clone: At the DNA level, this CDR3 is encoded by other sequences in the same sample as well. This chain joins TRBV5-1 and TRBJ2-3; 10 bases are shared with TRBD1. V was clipped by 4 bases and J by 4 bases; unmatched bases: 3. CDR3 size: 14 residues. Germline-derived CDR1 and CDR2 are SGHRS and YFSETQ. DNA of the CDR3: TGCGCCAGCAGCACAGGACAGGGGGCAGATACGCAGTATTTT. Protein product: CASSTGQGADTQYF.

The chain combines TRBV6-5 with TRBJ1-1, with 7 bases that match TRBD1. V dropped 6 bases and J dropped 5; count of bases not matched to a gene: 9. CDR1 is MNHEY, CDR2 SVGAGI, per germline. This CDR3 contains 14 residues. The DNA of the CDR3 is TGTGCCAGCAGACGACAGGGAATATGGACTGAAGCTTTCTTT. It is translated as CASRRQGIWTEAFF.

The chain carries TRBV5-1 and TRBJ2-2; D might be TRBD1 (6 bases). Trimming took 3 bases from V and 2 from J, leaving 14 bases between them. The CDR3 is 16 residues long. CDR1 and CDR2 (germline): SGHRS, YFSETQ. In DNA, the CDR3 is TGCGCCAGCAGCTCGATGGTGGGGGCCAACACCGGGGAGCTGTTTTTT. Protein: CASSSMVGANTGELFF.

This chain uses TRBV7-6 with TRBJ2-1; 9 positions match TRBD2. Germline values: CDR1 SGHVS, CDR2 FNYEAQ. This CDR3 region has 16 residues. The V gene end was trimmed by 6 bases and the J gene end by 7 bases; junction bases not matched to a gene: 13. CDR3 region: CASREQAGTSLNEQFF. CDR3 sequence (DNA): TGTGCCAGCAGGGAACAGGCCGGGACTAGCTTAAATGAGCAGTTCTTC.

This clone was observed a single time. The chain combines TRBV15 with TRBJ1-1; D is perhaps TRBD1 (6 bases). The CDR3 loop spans 13 amino acids. V was clipped by 2 bases and J by 3 bases, with 7 bases between them. Germline-derived CDR1 and CDR2 are LNHNV and YYDKDF (reference sequence). The CDR3: CATSRNRDTEAFF. The CDR3 DNA reads as TGTGCCACCAGCAGAAACAGGGACACTGAAGCTTTCTTT.

The chain recombines TRBV5-4 with TRBJ2-7; 11 nucleotides match TRBD2. V shed 5 bases, J shed 0 bases, and the junction held 4 bases outside the gene matches. This CDR3 contains 15 residues. Germline CDR1 reads SGHNT; CDR2 reads YYREEE (reference sequence). In DNA, the CDR3 is TGTGCCAGCAGTTTACTAGCGGGGGCCTCCTACGAGCAGTACTTC. This codes for CASSLLAGASYEQYF.

This sequence joins TRBV28 and TRBJ1-5, with TRBD1 as a possible D gene (6 bases). V lost 10 bases and J 0 bases, leaving 13 bases between the germline ends. From germline, CDR1 is MDHEN and CDR2 SYDVKM. The CDR3 is made up of 14 amino acids. CDR3 residues: CAIGGTYSNQPQHF. CDR3 nucleotides: TGTGCCATTGGGGGCACATATAGCAATCAGCCCCAGCATTTT.

This chain's CDR3 is CASSVAGAGANVLTF. DNA for the CDR3: TGTGCCAGCAGCGTAGCCGGGGCTGGGGCCAACGTCCTGACTTTC. The chain is built from TRBV9 and TRBJ2-6; tentative D call: TRBD2 (5 bases). Trimming took 0 bases from V and 2 from J, leaving 6 bases between them. Germline assignment: CDR1 SGDLS and CDR2 YYNGEE. The CDR3 is 15 residues long.